This TCR beta chain was obtained from a study of long-term antiretroviral therapy in people with HIV. Version v3.0 of the immunoSEQ assay was performed at survey level. TCRdb keeps only in-frame clones here, not all; method: immunoSEQ multiplex PCR. The sample lists approximately 24,000 clones, 60% to 80% occurring once. This clone has just one count. Its antigen is currently unknown. Study-wide points: Among HIV repertoires, CDR3 length ranges were narrower than those of controls.

The germline gives CDR1 SQVTM, CDR2 ANQGSEA. The CDR3 is 14 residues long. J was trimmed by 6 bases and V by 5 bases; bases with no gene match: 10. Every donor contributed at least one pre-ART and at least two post-ART PBMC samples. This rearrangement joins TRBV29-1 to TRBJ2-5, with TRBD2 matching 9 bases. This TCR derives from a man younger than 40 with HIV. Sequences were derived from unsorted PBMCs, sampled 2.1 years after starting antiretroviral therapy. Here the CDR3 DNA reads TGCAGCGTTATAGGGACTAGCAGTATTCAGACCCAGTACTTC. It is translated as CSVIGTSSIQTQYF.